One T cell receptor beta chain is described in this entry. Its antigen is not identified. The CDR3 is made up of 13 amino acids. CDR1 is SGHTA, CDR2 FQGTGA, per germline. The V gene lost 1 base and the J gene lost 5 bases, with 8 bases spanning the gap. The entry originates in a study of shared clonotypes between healthy human individuals. Background on the study: The donor group consisted of a couple of women and a few men, aged 18 to 49. Three plates were used per donor for CD4 naive, three for CD4 memory, two for CD8 naive and one for CD8 memory. Study findings and constraints: Genetic and exposure-history diversity was limited by the small donor number.

Roughly 210 ng DNA, tens of thousands of T cell genomes, went into each sorted-subset replicate PCR. Here immunoSEQ multiplex PCR was the method, and the copy in TCRdb shows in-frame clones only, minus some. Among 600,000 to 700,000 clones listed, roughly 73% were seen once. The sequenced material came from memory CD4+ T cells sorted from blood. Subset given: CD45RA-negative fraction. This TCR was recovered from a woman aged 25 to 45 in good health. The chain carries TRBV7-3 and TRBJ1-2; the D is unclear. The CDR3 spells CASSLNTGYGYTF. For the CDR3, the DNA is TGTGCCAGCAGCTTAAACACGGGATATGGCTACACCTTC.